The 4 T cell receptor beta chains below all came from one sample that was sequenced in a study of blood T cell repertoires in COVID-19 (TCRdb year 2020). Libraries were prepared through the immunoSEQ multiplex PCR assay. In TCRdb, the immuneACCESS table is reduced to in-frame sequences with V and J assigned. These tables do not hold every clone; where another copy was compared, an unresolved V gene accounts for under half, and the others remain unexplained. Counted in this sample were 200,000 to 250,000 clones; 84% of them appeared once. The top ten clones comprise 7.5% to 8% of the sample. The specimen sequenced was peripheral blood. These receptors were taken from a woman between 50 and 59 years old with active or convalescent COVID-19.

J is TRBJ2-2 and V is TRBV6-5, with a weak D call TRBD2 (6 bases). Trimming stripped 7 bases from V and 8 bases from J, with 11 bases between. The CDR3 has 12 residues. Germline V gene sequence: CDR1 MNHEY, CDR2 SVGAGI. CDR3 DNA sequence: TGTGCCAGCATCGCTAGCGCTGGGGAGCTGTTTTTT. The encoded protein is CASIASAGELFF.

The chain uses TRBV2 and TRBJ2-5; D may be TRBD1 (6 bases). Germline V gene lookup returns CDR1 SNHLY and CDR2 FYNNEI. This CDR3 spans 15 amino acids. V was trimmed by 6 bases and J by 5 bases, leaving 19 bases between them. This CDR3 is CASRRGGPAGETQYF. DNA for the CDR3: TGTGCCAGCAGACGAGGGGGACCTGCTGGGGAGACCCAGTACTTC.

This clone showed up just once. The chain joins TRBV5-1 to TRBJ1-2; TRBD1 might be the D (6 bases). The CDR3 is made up of 14 amino acids. Germline V gives CDR1 SGHRS, CDR2 YFSETQ. V was shortened by 1 base and J by 4 bases, with 11 bases between the two germline ends. The CDR3 DNA sequence: TGCGCCAGCAGCTTGTACGGACAGTCCTATGGCTACACCTTC. The encoded protein is CASSLYGQSYGYTF.

V usage is TRBV7-9 and J usage is TRBJ2-1; 9 bases line up with TRBD1. Germline CDR1 is SEHNR and CDR2 is FQNEAQ (reference sequence). Losses at the gene ends were 5 bases for V and 0 bases for J; bases not matched to a gene: 2. The CDR3 length is 15 residues. For the CDR3, the DNA is TGTGCCAGCAGCGAGGACAGGGGCTCCTACAATGAGCAGTTCTTC. This gives the protein CASSEDRGSYNEQFF.